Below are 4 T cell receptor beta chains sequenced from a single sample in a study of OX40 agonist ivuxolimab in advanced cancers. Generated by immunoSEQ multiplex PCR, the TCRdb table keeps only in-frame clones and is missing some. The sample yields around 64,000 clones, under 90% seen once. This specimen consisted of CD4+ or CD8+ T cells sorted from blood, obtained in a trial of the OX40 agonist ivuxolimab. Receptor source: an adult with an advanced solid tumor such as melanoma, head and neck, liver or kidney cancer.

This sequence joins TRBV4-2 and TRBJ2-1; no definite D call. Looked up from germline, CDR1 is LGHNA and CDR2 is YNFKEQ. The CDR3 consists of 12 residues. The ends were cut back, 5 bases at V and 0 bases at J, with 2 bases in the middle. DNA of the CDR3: TGTGCCAGCAGCAACTCCTACAATGAGCAGTTCTTC. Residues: CASSNSYNEQFF.

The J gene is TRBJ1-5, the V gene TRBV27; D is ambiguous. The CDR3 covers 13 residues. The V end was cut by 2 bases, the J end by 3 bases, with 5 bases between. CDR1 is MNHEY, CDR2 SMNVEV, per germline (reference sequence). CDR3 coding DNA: TGTGCCAGCAGTTTACAGAACAATCAGCCCCAGCATTTT. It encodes CASSLQNNQPQHF.

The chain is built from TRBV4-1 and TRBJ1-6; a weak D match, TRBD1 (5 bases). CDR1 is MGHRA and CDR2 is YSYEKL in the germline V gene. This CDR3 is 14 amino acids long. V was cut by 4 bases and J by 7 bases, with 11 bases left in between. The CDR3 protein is CASSRDRTNSPLHF. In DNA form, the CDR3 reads TGCGCCAGCAGCCGCGACAGAACCAATTCACCCCTCCACTTT.

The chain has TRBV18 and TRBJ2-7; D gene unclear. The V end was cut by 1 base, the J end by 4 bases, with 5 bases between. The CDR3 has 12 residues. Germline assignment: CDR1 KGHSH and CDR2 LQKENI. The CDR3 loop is CASSPQQYEQYF. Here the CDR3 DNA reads TGTGCCAGCTCACCACAACAGTACGAGCAGTACTTC.